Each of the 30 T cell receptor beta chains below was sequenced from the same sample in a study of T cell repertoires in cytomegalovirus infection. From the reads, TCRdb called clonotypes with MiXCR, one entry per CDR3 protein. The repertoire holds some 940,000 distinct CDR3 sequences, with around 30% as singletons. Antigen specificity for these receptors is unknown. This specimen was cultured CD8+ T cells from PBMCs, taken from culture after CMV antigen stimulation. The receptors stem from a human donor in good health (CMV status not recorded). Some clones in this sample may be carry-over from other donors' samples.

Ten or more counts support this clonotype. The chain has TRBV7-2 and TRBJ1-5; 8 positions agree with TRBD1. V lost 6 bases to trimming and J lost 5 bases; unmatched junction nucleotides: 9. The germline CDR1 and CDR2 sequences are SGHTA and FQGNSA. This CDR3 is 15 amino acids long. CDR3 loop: CASSRRGQDHQPQHF. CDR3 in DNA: TGTGCCAGCAGTCGCCGGGGACAGGATCATCAGCCCCAGCATTTT.

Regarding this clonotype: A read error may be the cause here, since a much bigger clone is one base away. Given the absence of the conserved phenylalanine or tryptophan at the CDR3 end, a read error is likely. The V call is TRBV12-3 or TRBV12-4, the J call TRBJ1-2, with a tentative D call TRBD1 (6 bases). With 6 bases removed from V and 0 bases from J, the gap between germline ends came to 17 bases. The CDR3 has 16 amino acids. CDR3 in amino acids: CASSAGDADSNYGYTL. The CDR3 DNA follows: TGTGCCAGCAGCGCAGGGGACGCTGATTCTAACTATGGCTACACCCTC.

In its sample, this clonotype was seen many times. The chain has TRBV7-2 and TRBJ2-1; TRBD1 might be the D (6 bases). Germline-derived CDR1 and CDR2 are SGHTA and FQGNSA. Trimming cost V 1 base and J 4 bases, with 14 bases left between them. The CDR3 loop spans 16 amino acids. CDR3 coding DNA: TGTGCCAGCAGCTTAGGTGGGACAAATCCGTACAATGAGCAGTTCTTC. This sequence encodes CASSLGGTNPYNEQFF.

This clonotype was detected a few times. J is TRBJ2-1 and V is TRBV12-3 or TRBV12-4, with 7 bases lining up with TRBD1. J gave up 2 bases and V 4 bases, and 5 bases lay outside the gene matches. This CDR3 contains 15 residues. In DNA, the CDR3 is TGTGCCAGCAGTTCACAGGGGTACACCTACAATGAGCAGTTCTTC. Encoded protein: CASSSQGYTYNEQFF.

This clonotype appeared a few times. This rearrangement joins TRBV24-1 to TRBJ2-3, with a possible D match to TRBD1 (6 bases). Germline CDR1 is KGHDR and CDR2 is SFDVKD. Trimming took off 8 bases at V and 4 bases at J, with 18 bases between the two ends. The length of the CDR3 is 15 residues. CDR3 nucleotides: TGTGCCACCACCCGAATCGGGACAACTTCAGATACGCAGTATTTT. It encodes CATTRIGTTSDTQYF.

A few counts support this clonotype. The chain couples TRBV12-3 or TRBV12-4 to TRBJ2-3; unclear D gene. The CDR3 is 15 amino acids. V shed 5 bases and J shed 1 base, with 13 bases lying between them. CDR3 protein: CASSPPLRGTDTQYF. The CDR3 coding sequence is TGTGCCAGCAGTCCCCCCCTACGGGGCACAGATACGCAGTATTTT.

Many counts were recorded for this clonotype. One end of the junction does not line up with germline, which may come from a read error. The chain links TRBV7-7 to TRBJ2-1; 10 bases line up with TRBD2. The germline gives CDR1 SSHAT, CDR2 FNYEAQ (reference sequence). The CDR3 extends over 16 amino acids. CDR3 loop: CASSPKRGGPYNEQFF. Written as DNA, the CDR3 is TGTGCTAGCAGTCCTAAGCGGGGGGGCCCCTACAATGAGCAGTTCTTC. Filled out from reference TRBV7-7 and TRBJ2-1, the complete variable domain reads GAGVSQSPRYKVTKRGQDVTLRCDPISSHATLYWYQQALGQGPEFLTYFNYEAQPDKSGLPSDRFSAERPEGSISTLTIQRTEQRDSAMYRCASSPKRGGPYNEQFFGPGTRLTVL.

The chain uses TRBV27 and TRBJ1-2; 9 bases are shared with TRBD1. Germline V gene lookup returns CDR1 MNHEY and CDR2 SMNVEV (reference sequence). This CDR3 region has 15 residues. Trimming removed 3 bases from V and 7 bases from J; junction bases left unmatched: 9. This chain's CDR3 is CASSFNPGTGLGYTF. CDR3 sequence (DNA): TGTGCCAGCAGTTTCAACCCAGGGACAGGGCTTGGCTACACCTTC.

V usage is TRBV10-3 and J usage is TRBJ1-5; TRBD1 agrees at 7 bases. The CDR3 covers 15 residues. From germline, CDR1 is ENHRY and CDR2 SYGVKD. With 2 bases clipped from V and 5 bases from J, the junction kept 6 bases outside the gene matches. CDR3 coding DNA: TGTGCCATCAGTGAGGCCGCAGGGGGGGATCAGCCCCAGCATTTT. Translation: CAISEAAGGDQPQHF.

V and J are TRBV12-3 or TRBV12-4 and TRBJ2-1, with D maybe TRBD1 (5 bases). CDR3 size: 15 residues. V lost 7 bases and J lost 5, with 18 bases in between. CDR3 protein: CASIKIGVRDNEQFF. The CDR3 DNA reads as TGTGCCAGCATCAAAATAGGGGTTCGTGACAATGAGCAGTTCTTC.

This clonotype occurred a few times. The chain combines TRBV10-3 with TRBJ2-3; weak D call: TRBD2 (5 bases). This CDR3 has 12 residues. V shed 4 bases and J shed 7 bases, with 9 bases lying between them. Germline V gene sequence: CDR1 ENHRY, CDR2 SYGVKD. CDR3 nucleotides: TGTGCCATCAGTGCGGGAAGAAATACGCAGTATTTT. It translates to CAISAGRNTQYF.

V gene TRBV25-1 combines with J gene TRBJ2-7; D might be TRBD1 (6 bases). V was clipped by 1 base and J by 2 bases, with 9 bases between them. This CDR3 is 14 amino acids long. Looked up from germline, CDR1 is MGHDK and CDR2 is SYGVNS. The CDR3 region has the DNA TGTGCCAGCAGTGAATTGGGGGCCACCTACGAGCAGTACTTC. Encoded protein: CASSELGATYEQYF.

CDR3 amino acids: CASSATQGANVLTF. Here the CDR3 DNA reads TGTGCCAGCAGCGCGACACAAGGGGCCAACGTCCTGACTTTC. The rearrangement joins TRBV9 to TRBJ2-6; D uncertain. V lost 3 bases, J lost 4 bases, and 8 bases lay in between. The CDR3 contains 14 residues. Looked up from germline, CDR1 is SGDLS and CDR2 is YYNGEE.

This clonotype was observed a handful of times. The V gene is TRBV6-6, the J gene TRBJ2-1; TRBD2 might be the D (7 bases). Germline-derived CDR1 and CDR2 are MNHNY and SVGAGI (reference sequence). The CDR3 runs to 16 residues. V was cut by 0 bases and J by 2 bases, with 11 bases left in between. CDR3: CASSYSPGGAYNEQFF. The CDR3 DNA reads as TGTGCCAGCAGTTACTCGCCGGGGGGCGCCTACAATGAGCAGTTCTTC.

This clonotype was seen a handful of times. Here the CDR3 DNA reads TGCAGTGCTACCAACAGGGGGGAGGGATTTTACAATGAGCAGTTCTTC. Residues: CSATNRGEGFYNEQFF. The rearrangement links TRBV20-1 to TRBJ2-1, with D perhaps TRBD1 (8 bases). CDR1 and CDR2 from the germline V gene are DFQATT and SNEGSKA (reference sequence). This CDR3 region has 16 residues. The germline V and J ends were trimmed by 4 bases and 4 bases, with 20 bases remaining between them.

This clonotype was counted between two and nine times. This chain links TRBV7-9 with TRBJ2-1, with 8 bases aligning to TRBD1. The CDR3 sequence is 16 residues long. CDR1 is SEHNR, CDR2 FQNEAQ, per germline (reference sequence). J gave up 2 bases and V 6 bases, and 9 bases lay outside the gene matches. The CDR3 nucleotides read TGTGCCAGCAGAGCTAGACAGGGGAGAACCTACAATGAGCAGTTCTTC. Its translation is CASRARQGRTYNEQFF.

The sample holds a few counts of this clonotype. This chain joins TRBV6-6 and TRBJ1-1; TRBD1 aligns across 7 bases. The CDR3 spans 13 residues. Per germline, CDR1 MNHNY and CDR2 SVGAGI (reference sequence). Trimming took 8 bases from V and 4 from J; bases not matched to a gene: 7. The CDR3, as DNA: TGTGCCAGCCAACAGGGGTCTGGCACTGAAGCTTTCTTT. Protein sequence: CASQQGSGTEAFF.

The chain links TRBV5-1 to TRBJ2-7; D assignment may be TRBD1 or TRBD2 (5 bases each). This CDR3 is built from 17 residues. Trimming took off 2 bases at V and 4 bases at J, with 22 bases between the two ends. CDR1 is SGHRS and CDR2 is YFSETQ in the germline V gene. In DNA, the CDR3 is TGCGCCAGCAGCTTAGAGTCCGGGACCCCGAGGGCGTACGAGCAGTACTTC. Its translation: CASSLESGTPRAYEQYF.

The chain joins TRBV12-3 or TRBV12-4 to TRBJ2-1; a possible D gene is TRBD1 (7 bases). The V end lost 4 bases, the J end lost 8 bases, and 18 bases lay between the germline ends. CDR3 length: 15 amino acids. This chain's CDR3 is CASSSARVRGDEQFF. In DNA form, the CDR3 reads TGTGCCAGCAGTTCCGCCCGGGTCAGGGGGGATGAGCAGTTCTTC.

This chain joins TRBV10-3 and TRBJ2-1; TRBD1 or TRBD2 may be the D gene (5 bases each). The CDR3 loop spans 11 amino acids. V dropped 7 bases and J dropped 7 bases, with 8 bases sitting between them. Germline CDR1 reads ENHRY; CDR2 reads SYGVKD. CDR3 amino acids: CAITEGNEQFF. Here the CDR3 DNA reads TGTGCCATCACCGAGGGGAATGAGCAGTTCTTC.

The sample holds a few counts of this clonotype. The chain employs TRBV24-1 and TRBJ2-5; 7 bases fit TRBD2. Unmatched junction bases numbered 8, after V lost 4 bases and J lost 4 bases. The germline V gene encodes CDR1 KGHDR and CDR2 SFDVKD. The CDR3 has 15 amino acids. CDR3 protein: CATSDREDPRETQYF. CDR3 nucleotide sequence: TGTGCCACCAGTGACCGGGAGGACCCAAGAGAGACCCAGTACTTC.

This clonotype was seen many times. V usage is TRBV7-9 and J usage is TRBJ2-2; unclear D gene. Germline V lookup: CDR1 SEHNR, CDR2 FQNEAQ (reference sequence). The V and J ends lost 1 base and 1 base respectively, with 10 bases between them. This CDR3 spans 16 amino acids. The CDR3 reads CASSLGQNLNTGELFF. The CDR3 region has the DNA TGTGCCAGCAGCTTAGGACAAAATCTGAACACCGGGGAGCTGTTTTTT.

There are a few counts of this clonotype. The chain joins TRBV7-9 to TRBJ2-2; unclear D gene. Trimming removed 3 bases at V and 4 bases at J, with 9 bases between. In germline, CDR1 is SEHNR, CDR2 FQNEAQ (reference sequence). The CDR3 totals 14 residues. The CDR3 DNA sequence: TGTGCCAGCAGCTTTTCCCCGAGCACCGGGGAGCTGTTTTTT. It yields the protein CASSFSPSTGELFF. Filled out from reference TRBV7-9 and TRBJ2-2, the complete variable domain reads DTGVSQNPRHKITKRGQNVTFRCDPISEHNRLYWYRQTLGQGPEFLTYFQNEAQLEKSRLLSDRFSAERPKGSFSTLEIQRTEQGDSAMYLCASSFSPSTGELFFGEGSRLTVL.

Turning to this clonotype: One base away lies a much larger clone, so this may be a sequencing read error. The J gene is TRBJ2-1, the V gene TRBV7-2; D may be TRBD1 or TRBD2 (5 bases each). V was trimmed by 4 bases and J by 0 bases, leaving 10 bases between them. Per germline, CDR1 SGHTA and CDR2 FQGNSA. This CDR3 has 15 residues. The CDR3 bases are TGTACCAGCAGCTGGGGACGGAGCTCCTACAATGAGCAGTTCTTC. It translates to CTSSWGRSSYNEQFF.

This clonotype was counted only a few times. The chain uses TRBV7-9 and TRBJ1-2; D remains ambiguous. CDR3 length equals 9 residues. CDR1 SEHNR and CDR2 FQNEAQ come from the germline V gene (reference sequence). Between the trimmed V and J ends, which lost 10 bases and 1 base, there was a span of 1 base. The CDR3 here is CAINYGYTF. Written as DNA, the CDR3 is TGTGCCATTAACTATGGCTACACCTTC. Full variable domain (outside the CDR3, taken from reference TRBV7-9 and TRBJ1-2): DTGVSQNPRHKITKRGQNVTFRCDPISEHNRLYWYRQTLGQGPEFLTYFQNEAQLEKSRLLSDRFSAERPKGSFSTLEIQRTEQGDSAMYLCAINYGYTFGSGTRLTVV.

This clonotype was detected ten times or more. The CDR3 protein is CASSIDPIRLAGEGNEQFF. The CDR3 region has the DNA TGTGCCAGTAGTATAGATCCCATCCGACTAGCGGGGGAGGGCAATGAGCAGTTCTTC. The rearrangement links TRBV19 to TRBJ2-1; 12 positions match TRBD2. CDR3 length: 19 residues. V was pared by 0 bases and J by 6 bases, with 12 bases of the junction left unmatched. Germline CDR1 and CDR2: LNHDA and SQIVND (reference sequence).

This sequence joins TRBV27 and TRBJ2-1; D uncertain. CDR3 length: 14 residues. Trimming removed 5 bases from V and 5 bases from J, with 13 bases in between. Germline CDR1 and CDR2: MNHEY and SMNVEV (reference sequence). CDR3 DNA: TGTGCCAGCAGTCCACGCGTGGGTCACAATGAGCAGTTCTTC. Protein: CASSPRVGHNEQFF.

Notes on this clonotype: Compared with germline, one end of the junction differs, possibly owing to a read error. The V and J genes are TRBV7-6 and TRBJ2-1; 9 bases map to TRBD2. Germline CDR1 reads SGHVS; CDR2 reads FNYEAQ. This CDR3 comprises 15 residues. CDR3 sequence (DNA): TGTGCCAGCAGCTTTAGCGGGGGCCACTACATTGAGCAGTTCTTC. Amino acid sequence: CASSFSGGHYIEQFF.

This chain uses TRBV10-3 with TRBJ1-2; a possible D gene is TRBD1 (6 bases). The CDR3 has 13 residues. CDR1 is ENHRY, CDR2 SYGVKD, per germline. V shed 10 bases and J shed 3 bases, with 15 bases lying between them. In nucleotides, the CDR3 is TGTGCCACCAAGGGGGGAGAAGACTATGGCTACACCTTC. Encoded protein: CATKGGEDYGYTF.

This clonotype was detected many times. The CDR3 here is CASSPTPGARFGYTF. As DNA, the CDR3 is TGTGCCAGCAGTCCAACCCCCGGGGCGAGGTTTGGCTACACCTTC. The V and J genes are TRBV27 and TRBJ1-2, with D perhaps matching TRBD1 (5 bases). The CDR3 is 15 residues long. Germline V lookup: CDR1 MNHEY, CDR2 SMNVEV (reference sequence). Trimming took off 5 bases at V and 7 bases at J, with 20 bases between the two ends.